The present entry profiles one TCR beta chain with its context. This entry comes from a study of cytomegalovirus exposure and HLA in healthy donors. Each of the donors was a healthy bone marrow donor. In germline, CDR1 is MNHEY, CDR2 SMNVEV (reference sequence). CDR3 length equals 14 residues. Trimming took 9 bases from V and 6 from J, leaving 19 bases between them. Amplification used 60 Vbeta primers and 13 Jbeta primers. Repertoires were generated with immunoSEQ multiplex PCR, while TCRdb's copy carries only in-frame clones and drops some. Here the sample spans roughly 180,000 clones, roughly 74% being singletons.

Sequenced material: PBMCs. The chain employs TRBV27 and TRBJ2-3, with TRBD2 as a possible D gene (6 bases). The sequence was collected from a female donor in good health and CMV-seronegative. The CDR3 nucleotides read TGTGCCAGTCAGGTGGGGCAGGGAGGTGATACGCAGTATTTT. This translates into CASQVGQGGDTQYF.